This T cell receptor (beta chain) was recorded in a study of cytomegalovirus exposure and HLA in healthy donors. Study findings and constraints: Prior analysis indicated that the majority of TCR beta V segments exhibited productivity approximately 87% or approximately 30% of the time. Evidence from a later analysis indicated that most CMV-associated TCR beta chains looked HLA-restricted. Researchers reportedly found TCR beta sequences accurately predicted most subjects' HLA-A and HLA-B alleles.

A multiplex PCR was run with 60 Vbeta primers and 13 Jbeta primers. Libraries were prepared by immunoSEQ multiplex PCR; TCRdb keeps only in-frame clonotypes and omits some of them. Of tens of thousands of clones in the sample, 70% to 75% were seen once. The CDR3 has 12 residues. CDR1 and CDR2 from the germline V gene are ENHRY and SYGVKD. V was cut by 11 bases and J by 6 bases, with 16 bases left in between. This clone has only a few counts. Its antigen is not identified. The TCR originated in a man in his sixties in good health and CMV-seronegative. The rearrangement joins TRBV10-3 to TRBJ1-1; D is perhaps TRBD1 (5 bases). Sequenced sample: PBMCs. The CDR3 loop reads CAAAGSGPEAFF. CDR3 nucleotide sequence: TGTGCCGCCGCAGGGTCGGGCCCTGAAGCTTTCTTT.